The T cell receptor (beta chain) under discussion was sequenced for a study of cytomegalovirus exposure and HLA in healthy donors. Overall study findings and caveats: Most TCR sequences showed up rarely, but some public TCRs showed up in many donors.

Healthy bone marrow donors formed the donor group. This clone was seen once. Its antigen remains unknown. CDR3 length equals 15 residues. Between the trimmed V and J ends, which lost 0 bases and 10 bases, there was a span of 16 bases. CDR1 is SGHVS, CDR2 FQNEAQ, per germline. Vbeta (60) and Jbeta (13) primers were used in the PCR. Clones were read by immunoSEQ multiplex PCR, and TCRdb kept only the in-frame ones, dropping some. The sample has about 31,000 clones; less than 55% are singletons. Sequencing was performed on PBMCs. The chain is built from TRBV7-8 and TRBJ2-1, with a tentative D call TRBD2 (6 bases). The sequence came from a woman between 50 and 59 years old in good health and CMV-seronegative. This chain's CDR3 is CASSLASGAPREQFF. CDR3 nucleotide sequence: TGTGCCAGCAGCTTAGCTAGCGGCGCCCCCAGGGAGCAGTTCTTC.